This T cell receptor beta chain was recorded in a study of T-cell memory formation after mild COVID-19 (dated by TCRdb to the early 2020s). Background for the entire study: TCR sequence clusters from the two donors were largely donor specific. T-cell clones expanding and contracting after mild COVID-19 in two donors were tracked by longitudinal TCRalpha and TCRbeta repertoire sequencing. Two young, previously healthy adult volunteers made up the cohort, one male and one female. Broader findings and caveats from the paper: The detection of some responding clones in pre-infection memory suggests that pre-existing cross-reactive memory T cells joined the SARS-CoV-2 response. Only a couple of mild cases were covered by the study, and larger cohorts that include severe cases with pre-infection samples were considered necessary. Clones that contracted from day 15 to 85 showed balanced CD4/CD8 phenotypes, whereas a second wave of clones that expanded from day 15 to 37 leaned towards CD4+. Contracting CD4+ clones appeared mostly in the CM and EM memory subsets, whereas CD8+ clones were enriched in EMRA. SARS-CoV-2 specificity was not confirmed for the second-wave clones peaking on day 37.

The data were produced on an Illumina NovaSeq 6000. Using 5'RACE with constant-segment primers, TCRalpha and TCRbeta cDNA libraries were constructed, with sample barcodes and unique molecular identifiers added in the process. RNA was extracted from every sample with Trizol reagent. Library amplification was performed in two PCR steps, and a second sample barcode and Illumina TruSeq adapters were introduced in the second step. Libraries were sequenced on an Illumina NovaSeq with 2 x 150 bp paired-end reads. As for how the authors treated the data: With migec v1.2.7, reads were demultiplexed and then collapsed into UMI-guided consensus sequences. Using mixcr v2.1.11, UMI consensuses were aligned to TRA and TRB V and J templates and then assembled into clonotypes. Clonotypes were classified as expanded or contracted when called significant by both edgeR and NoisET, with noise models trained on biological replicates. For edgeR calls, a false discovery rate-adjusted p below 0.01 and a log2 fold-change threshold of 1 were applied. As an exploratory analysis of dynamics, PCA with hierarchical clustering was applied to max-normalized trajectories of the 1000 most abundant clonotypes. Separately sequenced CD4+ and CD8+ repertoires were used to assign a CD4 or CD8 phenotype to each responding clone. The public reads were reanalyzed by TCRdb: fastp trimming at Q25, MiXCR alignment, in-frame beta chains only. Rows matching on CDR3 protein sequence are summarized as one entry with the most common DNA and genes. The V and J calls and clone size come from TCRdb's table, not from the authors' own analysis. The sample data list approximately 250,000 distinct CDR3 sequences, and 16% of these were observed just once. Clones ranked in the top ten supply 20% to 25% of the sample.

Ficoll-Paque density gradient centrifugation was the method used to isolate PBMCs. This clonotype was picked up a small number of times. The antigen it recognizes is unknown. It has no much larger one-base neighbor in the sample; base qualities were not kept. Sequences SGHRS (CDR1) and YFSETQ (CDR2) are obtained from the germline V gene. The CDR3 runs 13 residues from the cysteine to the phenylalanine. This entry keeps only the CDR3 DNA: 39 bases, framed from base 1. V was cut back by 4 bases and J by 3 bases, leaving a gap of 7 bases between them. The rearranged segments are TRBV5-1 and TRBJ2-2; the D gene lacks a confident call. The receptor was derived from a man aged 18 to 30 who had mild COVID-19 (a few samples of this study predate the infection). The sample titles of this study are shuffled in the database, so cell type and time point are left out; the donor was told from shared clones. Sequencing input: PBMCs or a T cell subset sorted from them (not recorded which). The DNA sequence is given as TGCGCCAGCAGCATTCAGGACACCGGGGAGCTGTTTTTT. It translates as CASSIQDTGELFF.